This T cell receptor (beta chain) was sequenced for a study of neurological immune-mediated disorders. In the case of this clonotype: The antigen is not known.

About a million sorted CD4+ or CD8+ T cells made each library. Study results and caveats: The most TCR clonal expansion was seen in HTLV-1-associated myelopathy, whereas the least was seen in multiple sclerosis, below the level in healthy controls. Subjects shared no identical expanded-clone CDR3 amino acid sequences, suggesting private TCR-beta repertoires in all groups.

The germline CDR1 and CDR2 sequences are SGHRS and YFSETQ. With 4 bases clipped from V and 2 bases from J, the junction kept 5 bases outside the gene matches. This CDR3 spans 16 amino acids. A 10-nucleotide random UMI tagged transcripts in template-switch 5'RACE cDNA synthesis. A single record per CDR3 protein comes from TCRdb applying MiXCR to the 5' RACE reads. The sample contains some 20,000 distinct CDR3 sequences, about 15% of which appear only once. The chain carries TRBV5-1 and TRBJ2-2, with 10 bases aligning to TRBD2. The sample was CD4+ T cells from blood. The receptor was isolated from a woman aged 60-75 years with HTLV-1-associated myelopathy (HAM/TSP). The CDR3 spells CASSRGLADNTGELFF. Written as DNA, the CDR3 is TGCGCCAGCAGCCGCGGACTAGCGGATAACACCGGGGAGCTGTTTTTT.